The T cell receptor (beta chain) described here comes from a study of blood T cell repertoires in COVID-19. Turning to the study itself: Sites across the United States, Italy and Spain contributed samples from acute and convalescent COVID-19. Nucleic acid was either cDNA or gDNA, and it came from T cells, B-cell-depleted T cells, or PBMCs.

Original handling: Amplification of reference gene primers was used by the study to estimate nucleated cell counts. Some clones are missing from TCRdb's copy, which holds only in-frame ones; the method was immunoSEQ multiplex PCR. D and trimming come from the DNA, and the V and J calls and clone size come from that table. The sample holds some 150,000 clones; about 79% are singletons and the top ten take 6.5% to 9%. V lost 4 bases and J lost 10, with 13 bases in between. The CDR3 is 12 residues long. Germline CDR1 reads LNHDA; CDR2 reads SQIVND (reference sequence). This receptor was identified in a woman in her 50s in a cohort sampled during active or convalescent COVID-19. The chain carries TRBV19 and TRBJ1-1; perhaps TRBD1 as D (5 bases). The material sequenced was peripheral blood. This CDR3 is CASSTPGMGAFF. CDR3 nucleotide sequence: TGTGCCAGTAGTACTCCAGGGATGGGAGCTTTCTTT.